A single sample gave rise to the 30 T cell receptor beta chains below, sequenced in a study of beta chain features in type 1 diabetes. Study-wide results and caveats: Type 1 diabetes patients had moderately but significantly shorter TCRB CDR3s in all four CD4+ subsets.

What these receptors recognize is not known. Sequenced material consisted of expressed TCRB transcripts (all of the isolated RNA was reverse transcribed). The repertoire was sequenced with immunoSEQ multiplex PCR; TCRdb's copy has only in-frame clones and lacks some. The table includes 640,000 or so clones, 10% to 15% detected once. The sample comprised naive CD4+ T cells from blood. These receptors originate from a young man with type 1 diabetes.

This chain links TRBV7-6 with TRBJ1-2; possibly TRBD1 for D (6 bases). V lost 6 bases to trimming and J lost 8 bases, with 16 bases between them. In germline, CDR1 is SGHVS, CDR2 FNYEAQ. This CDR3 region has 13 residues. CDR3 nucleotides: TGTGCCAGCAGAGAGACAGGTAGCACAGGCTACACCTTC. Translation gives CASRETGSTGYTF.

About this clone: The sample holds other DNA sequences that translate to the same CDR3. The chain joins TRBV10-3 to TRBJ2-1, with 12 bases identical to TRBD2. CDR1 and CDR2 from the germline V gene are ENHRY and SYGVKD. V trimming: 4 bases; J trimming: 4 bases; junction bases outside the gene matches: 2. The CDR3 is 15 residues long. CDR3 loop: CAISASGGAYNEQFF. CDR3 nucleotide sequence: TGTGCCATCAGTGCTAGCGGGGGGGCGTACAATGAGCAGTTCTTC.

The chain uses TRBV30 and TRBJ1-1; TRBD1 matches at 9 bases. The germline gives CDR1 GTSNPN, CDR2 SVGIG (reference sequence). V shed 0 bases and J 12 bases; nucleotides not matched to a gene: 8. This CDR3 region has 13 residues. In nucleotides, the CDR3 is TGTGCCTGGAGTGTACAACCGGGGACAGGGCCTTTCTTT. This sequence encodes CAWSVQPGTGPFF.

V gene TRBV9 combines with J gene TRBJ1-6; TRBD1 aligns across 7 bases. The length of the CDR3 is 21 residues. V dropped 4 bases and J dropped 1; count of bases not matched to a gene: 20. CDR1 is SGDLS, CDR2 YYNGEE, per germline. CDR3 in amino acids: CASSPNRGQESQESYNSPLHF. CDR3 DNA: TGTGCCAGCAGCCCAAATCGAGGACAGGAGTCTCAAGAGTCCTATAATTCACCCCTCCACTTT.

The V call is TRBV28, the J call TRBJ1-5, with 9 positions matching TRBD1. Looked up from germline, CDR1 is MDHEN and CDR2 is SYDVKM. CDR3 length equals 15 residues. After removal of 4 bases from V and 6 bases from J, the junction contained 7 bases not matched to a gene. In nucleotides, the CDR3 is TGTGCCAGCAGTTCCGGACAGGGGATGGGTCAGCCCCAGCATTTT. Residues: CASSSGQGMGQPQHF.

V and J are TRBV10-3 and TRBJ2-1, with 7 bases aligning to TRBD2. With V trimmed by 11 bases and J by 3 bases, 13 bases remained unmatched. Germline V CDR1 and CDR2: ENHRY, SYGVKD. This CDR3 is built from 15 residues. In DNA, the CDR3 is TGTGCCTCCTCGGGACCAAGCGGGGACTACAATGAGCAGTTCTTC. It encodes CASSGPSGDYNEQFF.

The chain is built from TRBV4-1 and TRBJ1-5; 8 bases align to TRBD1. In germline, CDR1 is MGHRA, CDR2 YSYEKL. Unmatched junction bases numbered 9, after V lost 0 bases and J lost 2 bases. This CDR3 has 18 residues. CDR3 sequence: CASSQDLDRGIRNQPQHF. CDR3 DNA sequence: TGCGCCAGCAGCCAAGACCTCGACAGGGGAATACGCAATCAGCCCCAGCATTTT.

This clone was found a few times. The chain uses TRBV28 and TRBJ1-4; D unclear. V lost 6 bases and J lost 7, with 9 bases in between. In germline, CDR1 is MDHEN, CDR2 SYDVKM. The CDR3 runs 12 residues. In DNA, the CDR3 is TGTGCCAGCAGGGAAGGCGGTGAAAAACTGTTTTTT. Its translation is CASREGGEKLFF.

This clone was observed a single time. V usage is TRBV28 and J usage is TRBJ1-2, with 9 bases identical to TRBD1. V lost 7 bases, J lost 3 bases, and 6 bases stayed unmatched. CDR3 length equals 14 residues. CDR1 is MDHEN and CDR2 is SYDVKM in the germline V gene. The CDR3 DNA reads as TGTGCCAGCACCCCCGGACAGGGGTACTATGGCTACACCTTC. Amino acid sequence: CASTPGQGYYGYTF.

The chain recombines TRBV10-3 with TRBJ1-1; 8 positions agree with TRBD1. CDR1 and CDR2 (germline): ENHRY, SYGVKD. This CDR3 comprises 13 residues. After removal of 6 bases from V and 0 bases from J, the junction contained 0 bases not matched to a gene. The chain's CDR3 is CAIRTGVNTEAFF. The CDR3 DNA reads TGTGCCATCAGGACAGGGGTGAACACTGAAGCTTTCTTT.

This clone was counted only a few times. The chain is built from TRBV29-1 and TRBJ1-2, with 7 positions matching TRBD1. The CDR3 consists of 12 residues. The V gene end was trimmed by 4 bases and the J gene end by 8 bases; junction bases not matched to a gene: 7. CDR1 is SQVTM and CDR2 is ANQGSEA in the germline V gene. The CDR3 sequence: CSVGIAQGGYTF. CDR3 nucleotide sequence: TGCAGCGTTGGGATCGCACAGGGGGGCTACACCTTC.

This clone was found a few times. This chain's CDR3 is CASSQEPGPPLPRDTQYF. The CDR3 DNA sequence: TGCGCCAGCAGCCAAGAACCGGGACCCCCTCTTCCTAGGGATACGCAGTATTTT. V is TRBV4-1 and J is TRBJ2-3, with D perhaps TRBD1 or TRBD2 (5 bases each). The CDR3 covers 18 residues. V was pared by 0 bases and J by 6 bases, with 22 bases between. Germline-derived CDR1 and CDR2 are MGHRA and YSYEKL.

This clone was counted a few times. Written as DNA, the CDR3 is TGTGCCAGCAGACTGAACACTGAAGCTTTCTTT. Encoded protein: CASRLNTEAFF. This rearrangement joins TRBV6-5 to TRBJ1-1; no firm D call. The V end lost 6 bases, the J end lost 0 bases, and 2 bases lay between the germline ends. Per the germline V gene, CDR1 is MNHEY and CDR2 is SVGAGI. This CDR3 spans 11 amino acids.

This clone was seen more than once but under ten times. The chain uses TRBV12-5 and TRBJ2-3; possibly TRBD1 for D (6 bases). V lost 0 bases, J lost 0 bases, and 10 bases lay in between. CDR3 size: 16 residues. CDR1 and CDR2 from the germline V gene are LGHNT and FRNRAP. For the CDR3, the DNA is TGTGCTAGTGGTTTGGTCCTTGGGGGCAGCACAGATACGCAGTATTTT. This codes for CASGLVLGGSTDTQYF.

The chain combines TRBV30 with TRBJ1-5; TRBD1 matches 7 bases. The CDR3 is made up of 17 amino acids. V lost 0 bases, J lost 1 base, and 9 bases stayed unmatched. Germline V lookup: CDR1 GTSNPN, CDR2 SVGIG (reference sequence). The CDR3 region is CAWSVLAGGLSNQPQHF. The DNA of the CDR3 is TGTGCCTGGAGTGTACTGGCAGGGGGTTTGAGCAATCAGCCCCAGCATTTT. The full variable domain, completed using reference TRBV30 and TRBJ1-5, is SQTIHQWPATLVQPVGSPLSLECTVEGTSNPNLYWYRQAAGRGLQLLFYSVGIGQISSEVPQNLSASRPQDRQFILSSKKLLLSDSGFYLCAWSVLAGGLSNQPQHFGDGTRLSIL.

Turning to this clone: Additional DNA sequences in this sample encode the identical CDR3. This sequence joins TRBV5-1 and TRBJ2-1; 9 positions match TRBD1. CDR3 length equals 15 residues. CDR1 SGHRS and CDR2 YFSETQ come from the germline V gene. The V and J ends lost 3 bases and 3 bases, in that order; junction bases with no gene match: 4. Here the CDR3 reads CASSSGTGIYNEQFF. CDR3 coding DNA: TGCGCCAGCAGCTCCGGGACAGGGATCTACAATGAGCAGTTCTTC.

Only a few counts were recorded for this clone. The chain carries TRBV4-1 and TRBJ2-7, with D perhaps matching TRBD2 (6 bases). The CDR3 consists of 14 residues. CDR1 and CDR2 from the germline V gene are MGHRA and YSYEKL. Between the trimmed V and J ends, which lost 2 bases and 5 bases, there was a span of 13 bases. Written as DNA, the CDR3 is TGCGCCAGCAGCCAACCCAGGGCGGGGCACGAGCAGTACTTC. Protein product: CASSQPRAGHEQYF.

Here the CDR3 reads CAWGGSAGQGQETQYF. In DNA form, the CDR3 reads TGTGCCTGGGGGGGTTCCGCGGGACAGGGACAAGAGACCCAGTACTTC. The V and J genes are TRBV30 and TRBJ2-5; 9 bases match TRBD1. CDR1 is GTSNPN, CDR2 SVGIG, per germline (reference sequence). This CDR3 has 16 amino acids. Germline trimming cut 5 bases from V and 2 bases from J; bases unmatched to any gene: 12. Using reference TRBV30 and TRBJ2-5 for the parts outside the CDR3, the full variable domain is SQTIHQWPATLVQPVGSPLSLECTVEGTSNPNLYWYRQAAGRGLQLLFYSVGIGQISSEVPQNLSASRPQDRQFILSSKKLLLSDSGFYLCAWGGSAGQGQETQYFGPGTRLLVL.

This chain joins TRBV29-1 and TRBJ1-4, with a weak D call TRBD1 (6 bases). Germline CDR1 SQVTM, CDR2 ANQGSEA. Trimming took 3 bases from V and 4 from J, leaving 9 bases between them. This CDR3 has 13 amino acids. The CDR3 sequence is CSVEGAGNEKLFF. The CDR3 DNA sequence: TGCAGCGTTGAGGGGGCGGGTAATGAAAAACTGTTTTTT. Full variable domain (outside the CDR3, taken from reference TRBV29-1 and TRBJ1-4): SAVISQKPSRDICQRGTSLTIQCQVDSQVTMMFWYRQQPGQSLTLIATANQGSEATYESGFVIDKFPISRPNLTFSTLTVSNMSPEDSSIYLCSVEGAGNEKLFFGSGTQLSVL.

The rearrangement joins TRBV15 to TRBJ2-3, with TRBD2 as a possible D gene (5 bases). V was trimmed by 2 bases and J by 9 bases, leaving 15 bases between them. This CDR3 contains 14 residues. From germline, CDR1 is LNHNV and CDR2 YYDKDF (reference sequence). CDR3 coding DNA: TGTGCCACCAGCAGACGCTACTCACTAGAAACGCAGTATTTT. This codes for CATSRRYSLETQYF.

This clone was observed a handful of times. The CDR3 protein is CAWSVAVDTQYF. For the CDR3, the DNA is TGTGCCTGGAGTGTAGCGGTAGATACGCAGTATTTT. The chain has TRBV30 and TRBJ2-3, with D possibly being TRBD2 (5 bases). The CDR3 runs 12 residues. Per germline, CDR1 GTSNPN and CDR2 SVGIG (reference sequence). Trimming removed 0 bases at V and 5 bases at J, with 6 bases between.

This clone has a handful of counts. V usage is TRBV18 and J usage is TRBJ1-1; no clear D. The CDR3 loop spans 15 amino acids. Germline V CDR1 and CDR2: KGHSH, LQKENI. Trimming removed 3 bases at V and 1 base at J, with 12 bases between. CDR3 sequence (DNA): TGTGCCAGCTCACCTCCCAGCATCCCGAACACTGAAGCTTTCTTT. Protein sequence: CASSPPSIPNTEAFF.

This clone appeared a few times. This chain joins TRBV7-3 and TRBJ2-1; 11 nucleotides agree with TRBD2. V lost 7 bases, J lost 9 bases, and 8 bases stayed unmatched. CDR1 and CDR2 (germline): SGHTA, FQGTGA. This CDR3 spans 14 amino acids. The CDR3 nucleotides are TGTGCCAGCACCCAGACTAGCGGGGTGGGTGAGCAGTTCTTC. It is translated as CASTQTSGVGEQFF.

This clone showed up just a few times. The same CDR3 also results from other DNA sequences found in this sample. This sequence joins TRBV5-1 and TRBJ1-1; D remains unclear. The CDR3 is 13 amino acids. Germline CDR1 reads SGHRS; CDR2 reads YFSETQ. V gave up 0 bases and J gave up 2 bases, with 5 bases separating them. This CDR3 is CASSLASNTEAFF. The CDR3 DNA reads TGCGCCAGCAGCTTGGCTAGCAACACTGAAGCTTTCTTT.

The J gene is TRBJ1-2, the V gene TRBV30, with TRBD1 identical over 10 bases. The CDR3 is 13 residues long. CDR1 and CDR2 (germline): GTSNPN, SVGIG (reference sequence). Trimming took 5 bases from V and 9 from J; bases not matched to a gene: 9. The CDR3 coding sequence is TGTGCCTGGTCCGGTGGGGGACAGGGGAGCTACACCTTC. Translated, it gives CAWSGGGQGSYTF.

A few counts support this clone. The chain links TRBV19 to TRBJ1-1, with TRBD1 as a possible D gene (5 bases). Germline CDR1 LNHDA, CDR2 SQIVND (reference sequence). Trimming removed 5 bases at V and 1 base at J, with 11 bases between. The CDR3 is 14 amino acids. CDR3: CASSPGPSNTEAFF. As DNA, the CDR3 is TGTGCCAGTAGTCCGGGACCTTCGAACACTGAAGCTTTCTTT.

Only a few counts were recorded for this clone. The rearrangement uses TRBV10-3 and TRBJ2-1, with D perhaps given as TRBD1 or TRBD2 (6 bases each). Germline V lookup: CDR1 ENHRY, CDR2 SYGVKD. This CDR3 comprises 15 residues. V lost 10 bases and J lost 5, with 21 bases in between. This CDR3 reads CATGTGALIHNEQFF. Here the CDR3 DNA reads TGTGCCACGGGTACGGGGGCCTTAATACACAATGAGCAGTTCTTC.

This chain links TRBV9 with TRBJ2-3, with D perhaps TRBD2 (5 bases). Germline values: CDR1 SGDLS, CDR2 YYNGEE. The CDR3 covers 17 residues. V dropped 0 bases and J dropped 0 bases, with 14 bases sitting between them. This CDR3 reads CASSVAVVSGSTDTQYF. CDR3 DNA sequence: TGTGCCAGCAGCGTAGCAGTCGTGTCGGGGAGCACAGATACGCAGTATTTT.

The gene calls are TRBV15 and TRBJ2-3, with no clear D. Germline-derived CDR1 and CDR2 are LNHNV and YYDKDF (reference sequence). Trimming took off 3 bases at V and 0 bases at J, with 13 bases between the two ends. The CDR3 sequence is 16 residues long. The DNA for the CDR3 is TGTGCCACCAGCAGTCGCTCGGGTTCTAGCACAGATACGCAGTATTTT. Protein sequence: CATSSRSGSSTDTQYF. Using reference TRBV15 and TRBJ2-3 for the parts outside the CDR3, the full variable domain is DAMVIQNPRYQVTQFGKPVTLSCSQTLNHNVMYWYQQKSSQAPKLLFHYYDKDFNNEADTPDNFQSRRPNTSFCFLDIRSPGLGDTAMYLCATSSRSGSSTDTQYFGPGTRLTVL.

A few counts support this clone. The J gene is TRBJ2-2, the V gene TRBV6-4; 8 bases match TRBD2. CDR1 and CDR2 (germline): MRHNA, SNTAGT. The CDR3 has 14 residues. V was clipped by 7 bases and J by 6 bases; unmatched bases: 7. In nucleotides, the CDR3 is TGTGCCAGCAACGGCCGAGCGGGGGCCGGGGAGCTGTTTTTT. Its translation is CASNGRAGAGELFF.